Presented here are 12 T cell receptor beta chains from one specimen sequenced in a study of cytomegalovirus exposure and HLA in healthy donors. This PCR relied on a set of 60 Vbeta primers and 13 Jbeta primers. Repertoires were generated with immunoSEQ multiplex PCR, while TCRdb's copy carries only in-frame clones and drops some. The sample has about 200,000 clones, 75% to 90% seen once; the top ten hold about 2.6%. Material for sequencing was PBMCs. These receptor sequences come from a woman between 40 and 50 years old in good health and CMV-seronegative.

This chain uses TRBV19 with TRBJ2-6; tentative D call: TRBD1 (5 bases). CDR1 and CDR2 from the germline V gene are LNHDA and SQIVND (reference sequence). There are 15 residues in the CDR3. V was cut by 7 bases and J by 2 bases, with 12 bases left in between. The CDR3 is CASNHEGAGANVLTF. The CDR3 nucleotides are TGTGCCAGTAATCATGAAGGGGCTGGGGCCAACGTCCTGACTTTC.

The chain couples TRBV5-4 to TRBJ1-1; no definite D call. Trimming left V 0 bases short and J 3 bases short, with 12 bases between. This CDR3 spans 15 amino acids. Germline CDR1 is SGHNT and CDR2 is YYREEE (reference sequence). The CDR3 DNA reads as TGTGCCAGCAGCTTGGCCGGGTCGGCGGACACTGAAGCTTTCTTT. Amino acid sequence: CASSLAGSADTEAFF.

The rearrangement joins TRBV29-1 to TRBJ2-7, with 7 nucleotides matching TRBD2. The length of the CDR3 is 17 residues. Trimming at V came to 4 bases and at J to 0 bases, leaving 15 bases not matched to a gene. From germline, CDR1 is SQVTM and CDR2 ANQGSEA. The DNA for the CDR3 is TGCAGCGTTGCCGCGGCCACTAGCGACGCGAGCTCCTACGAGCAGTACTTC. Translated, it gives CSVAAATSDASSYEQYF.

This clone was detected once. One junction end does not reproduce the germline sequence, and a read error may be involved. The genes are TRBV10-3 and TRBJ2-1; D is perhaps TRBD2 (5 bases). The CDR3 is made up of 13 amino acids. CDR1 ENHRY and CDR2 SYGVKD come from the germline V gene. In DNA, the CDR3 is TGTGCCATCAGTGAGCAGGTGGGGAGCATCGGGGTCTTC. Translated: CAISEQVGSIGVF.

This clone was observed a few times. This sequence joins TRBV6-1 and TRBJ1-1, with D tentatively TRBD1 (5 bases). V lost 5 bases and J lost 3, with 13 bases in between. The CDR3 extends over 14 amino acids. Germline CDR1 MNHNS, CDR2 SASEGT. CDR3 sequence: CASSPLGGDTEAFF. DNA of the CDR3: TGTGCCAGCAGTCCCCTTGGAGGGGACACTGAAGCTTTCTTT.

The chain combines TRBV19 with TRBJ2-1, with 11 bases identical to TRBD2. Per the germline V gene, CDR1 is LNHDA and CDR2 is SQIVND (reference sequence). V lost 3 bases, J lost 6 bases, and 7 bases stayed unmatched. The CDR3 spans 16 residues. CDR3 nucleotides: TGTGCCAGTAGTATCAGTCTAGCGGGAGGAAGCAATGAGCAGTTCTTC. This gives the protein CASSISLAGGSNEQFF.

This sequence joins TRBV5-1 and TRBJ2-7, with 7 bases lining up with TRBD2. CDR1 and CDR2 (germline): SGHRS, YFSETQ. The trim removed 3 bases at V and 6 bases at J, leaving 6 bases unmatched. CDR3 length equals 13 residues. The CDR3 bases are TGCGCCAGCAGCTCCGGGGAGGGTGGCGAGCAGTACTTC. It yields the protein CASSSGEGGEQYF. Combining the CDR3 with reference TRBV5-1 and TRBJ2-7 gives the whole variable domain KAGVTQTPRYLIKTRGQQVTLSCSPISGHRSVSWYQQTPGQGLQFLFEYFSETQRNKGNFPGRFSGRQFSNSRSEMNVSTLELGDSALYLCASSSGEGGEQYFGPGTRLTVT.

This sequence joins TRBV4-2 and TRBJ1-2; no clear D gene. CDR3 length: 14 residues. V lost 0 bases and J lost 0, with 5 bases in between. Germline lookup yields CDR1 LGHNA and CDR2 YNFKEQ. The chain's CDR3 is CASSQEAPNYGYTF. CDR3 DNA sequence: TGTGCCAGCAGCCAAGAGGCTCCTAACTATGGCTACACCTTC.

V and J are TRBV28 and TRBJ1-4, with D possibly being TRBD1 (6 bases). CDR3 size: 14 residues. Between the trimmed V and J ends, which lost 9 bases and 5 bases, there was a span of 16 bases. Germline CDR1 is MDHEN and CDR2 is SYDVKM. The CDR3 loop is CASKVGQSNEKLFF. CDR3 bases: TGTGCCAGTAAGGTTGGACAGTCAAATGAAAAACTGTTTTTT.

The chain employs TRBV19 and TRBJ1-5, with D possibly being TRBD1 (5 bases). The V end lost 4 bases, the J end lost 6 bases, and 16 bases lay between the germline ends. This CDR3 contains 15 residues. Germline V CDR1 and CDR2: LNHDA, SQIVND (reference sequence). The CDR3 DNA reads as TGTGCCAGTAGTACCTTGGGGGGAGAAGGTCAGCCCCAGCATTTT. Residues: CASSTLGGEGQPQHF.

V and J are TRBV5-1 and TRBJ1-2; a possible D gene is TRBD1 (6 bases). V was pared by 4 bases and J by 2 bases, with 12 bases between. Per germline, CDR1 SGHRS and CDR2 YFSETQ. This CDR3 has 14 residues. The DNA of the CDR3 is TGCGCCAGCAGCCCCGGACAGTTAAACTATGGCTACACCTTC. The encoded protein is CASSPGQLNYGYTF. The variable domain in full, with the rest retrieved from reference TRBV5-1 and TRBJ1-2, is KAGVTQTPRYLIKTRGQQVTLSCSPISGHRSVSWYQQTPGQGLQFLFEYFSETQRNKGNFPGRFSGRQFSNSRSEMNVSTLELGDSALYLCASSPGQLNYGYTFGSGTRLTVV.

CDR3 nucleotide sequence: TGTGCCAGCAGCGTAGCTCCCAGGGGAGGGACCGGGGAGCTGTTTTTT. This sequence encodes CASSVAPRGGTGELFF. This sequence joins TRBV9 and TRBJ2-2, with TRBD2 as a possible D gene (7 bases). This CDR3 is built from 16 residues. Germline CDR1 is SGDLS and CDR2 is YYNGEE. V was shortened by 0 bases and J by 5 bases, with 14 bases between the two germline ends.